This is a list of T cell receptor beta chains from one sample in a study of shared clonotypes between healthy human individuals. The table came from immunoSEQ multiplex PCR; TCRdb's copy has only in-frame clones and leaves some out. The data show 2 million to 2.5 million clones, 85% to 95% seen once. The sample taken for sequencing was naive CD4+ T cells from PBMCs. All receptors come from a man between 18 and 35 years old in good health. Some clones in this sample may be carry-over from other donors' samples. The CDR3 runs from the conserved cysteine through the conserved F or W. A D gene is named only where the DNA matches it firmly. For some rows the clone size is stated as once, few or many, or as a class when expanded; others skip it.

>once|TRBV4-1|TRBJ2-7|.
CASSQGATSYEQYF
TGCGCCAGCAGCCAAGGGGCCACCTCCTACGAGCAGTACTTC
>.|TRBV2|TRBJ2-5|TRBD2
CASSLLAGVETQYF
TGTGCCAGCAGTCTTCTAGCGGGAGTGGAGACCCAGTACTTC
>once|TRBV5-4|TRBJ2-7|.
CASSNSGPTYEQYF
TGTGCCAGCAGCAACTCGGGACCAACGTACGAGCAGTACTTC
>.|TRBV28|TRBJ2-3|TRBD1
CASSSPTGRVADTQYF
TGTGCCAGCAGTTCTCCGACAGGGCGAGTGGCAGATACGCAGTATTTT
>.|TRBV27|TRBJ2-5|.
CASSRVGETQYF
TGTGCCAGCAGTAGAGTTGGGGAGACCCAGTACTTC
>.|TRBV27|TRBJ1-3|.
CASSLGRFGNTIYF
TGTGCCAGCAGTTTGGGGAGGTTCGGGAACACCATATATTTT
>.|TRBV28|TRBJ1-5|TRBD1
CASSNGQGNQPQHF
TGTGCCAGCAGTAATGGACAGGGCAATCAGCCCCAGCATTTT
>.|TRBV5-1|TRBJ1-1|TRBD1
CASSVSLRDRGDAFF
TGCGCCAGCAGCGTCTCACTCCGGGACAGGGGTGATGCTTTCTTT
>.|TRBV6-5|TRBJ1-6|.
CASSYVLARQNSPLHF
TGTGCCAGCAGTTACGTTCTGGCCAGACAAAATTCACCCCTCCACTTT
>once|TRBV18|TRBJ2-1|.
CASSPPSNNEQFF
TGTGCCAGCTCACCACCGAGTAACAATGAGCAGTTCTTC
>once|TRBV5-1|TRBJ1-1|.
CASSLVPNTEAFF
TGCGCCAGCAGCTTAGTGCCGAACACTGAAGCTTTCTTT
>once|TRBV28|TRBJ2-2|TRBD1
CASSKGQLANTGELFF
TGTGCCAGCAGCAAGGGACAGCTCGCGAACACCGGGGAGCTGTTTTTT
>.|TRBV10-3|TRBJ2-7|TRBD2
CAISEGWASGSYEQYF
TGTGCCATCAGTGAGGGCTGGGCTAGCGGGAGTTACGAGCAGTACTTC
>.|TRBV5-1|TRBJ2-7|.
CAGSLEDTAYEQYF
TGCGCCGGCAGCTTGGAGGACACCGCCTACGAGCAGTACTTC
>.|TRBV11-3|TRBJ1-1|.
CASSRGGLDEAFF
TGTGCCAGCAGCCGGGGAGGGTTGGATGAAGCTTTCTTT
>once|TRBV10-3|TRBJ1-1|TRBD1
CAIRIDRDTEAFF
TGTGCCATCAGGATAGACAGGGACACTGAAGCTTTCTTT
>once|TRBV6-5|TRBJ2-2|.
CASSYRRLANTGELFF
TGTGCCAGCAGTTACAGACGGCTAGCGAACACCGGGGAGCTGTTTTTT
>.|TRBV29-1|TRBJ2-7|TRBD1
CSAATGTVNEQYF
TGCAGCGCCGCTACCGGGACAGTTAACGAGCAGTACTTC
>.|TRBV13|TRBJ2-3|TRBD2
CASSLGLAGGPLDTQYF
TGTGCCAGCAGCTTAGGACTAGCGGGAGGGCCATTAGATACGCAGTATTTT
>.|TRBV30|TRBJ2-1|TRBD2
CAWNPLPRGSGNEQFF
TGTGCCTGGAACCCTCTCCCCCGCGGGAGCGGCAATGAGCAGTTCTTC